The subject of this entry is one T cell receptor (beta chain). The protocol was immunoSEQ multiplex PCR, while the TCRdb copy is restricted to in-frame clones and leaves out a portion. The profile shows 260,000 or so clones, roughly 82% of them singletons. The data were obtained in a study of blood T cell repertoires in COVID-19. About the research overall: PBMCs, B-cell-depleted T cells, or T cells were the source of the cDNA or gDNA that made up the material.

Per germline, CDR1 MNHEY and CDR2 SVGEGT. This CDR3 comprises 13 residues. V dropped 2 bases and J dropped 7 bases, with 11 bases sitting between them. The chain couples TRBV6-2 or TRBV6-3 to TRBJ1-2; D call uncertain. Sequencing input: peripheral blood. The sequence was collected from a woman in her 70s with acute or convalescent COVID-19. As DNA, the CDR3 is TGTGCCAGCAGTTACGGGCCCCGGGGTGGCTACACCTTC. It is translated as CASSYGPRGGYTF.